This paragraph reports one T cell receptor beta chain. Its antigen is not known. The sample comes from a study of response to subunit inactivated influenza vaccine. Trimming left V 5 bases short and J 7 bases short, with 21 bases between. Germline CDR1 is SGHNT and CDR2 is YENEEA. The CDR3 length is 16 residues. Study-wide results and caveats: It was suggested by the authors that few new T cells are recruited by each seasonal influenza vaccination.

TCRdb re-analysed the RT-PCR reads in MiXCR, keeping a single row per CDR3 protein. The sample yields approximately 480,000 distinct CDR3 sequences, 11% seen once. V usage is TRBV11-3 and J usage is TRBJ2-1, with a tentative D call TRBD2 (6 bases). This receptor was obtained from a man between 50 and 59 years old who received an inactivated influenza vaccine. This specimen consisted of PBMCs from blood, obtained 35 to 45 days after vaccination. Written as DNA, the CDR3 is TGTGCCAGCAGCGCTCGGGACTTAAACACCACAAATGAGCAGTTCTTC. Translating gives CASSARDLNTTNEQFF. Drawing the rest from reference TRBV11-3 and TRBJ2-1, the complete variable domain is EAGVVQSPRYKIIEKKQPVAFWCNPISGHNTLYWYLQNLGQGPELLIRYENEEAVDDSQLPKDRFSAERLKGVDSTLKIQPAELGDSAVYLCASSARDLNTTNEQFFGPGTRLTVL.